The 18 T cell receptor beta chains listed next were all sequenced from one sample in a study of blood T cell repertoires in COVID-19. The assay was immunoSEQ multiplex PCR, and TCRdb's table has in-frame clones only and misses some. The data show about 290,000 clones, about nine tenths seen once. Sequenced material: peripheral blood. All receptors derive from a woman aged 30 to 39 with active or convalescent COVID-19.

The rearrangement joins TRBV27 to TRBJ2-7, with unresolved D. The CDR3 consists of 14 residues. Per germline, CDR1 MNHEY and CDR2 SMNVEV (reference sequence). V lost 2 bases and J 2 bases, leaving 10 bases between the germline ends. The CDR3 DNA is TGTGCCAGCAGTTTACTGGCCAACCCCTACGAGCAGTACTTC. This encodes CASSLLANPYEQYF.

This chain joins TRBV6-5 and TRBJ1-4; TRBD1 is a possible D gene (5 bases). Trimming pared 6 bases from V and 5 bases from J, leaving 16 bases between. This CDR3 comprises 15 residues. The germline CDR1 and CDR2 sequences are MNHEY and SVGAGI. The DNA for the CDR3 is TGTGCCAGCAGCCTACACAGGTTCTACAATGAAAAACTGTTTTTT. It encodes CASSLHRFYNEKLFF.

The chain joins TRBV30 to TRBJ1-2; TRBD1 matches at 7 bases. The CDR3 has 14 amino acids. V was pared by 0 bases and J by 4 bases, with 5 bases of the junction left unmatched. Germline V lookup: CDR1 GTSNPN, CDR2 SVGIG (reference sequence). The DNA of the CDR3 is TGTGCCTGGAGTGTCGACAGGGACGCCTATGGCTACACCTTC. Translation gives CAWSVDRDAYGYTF.

The sample holds a few counts of this clone. The chain employs TRBV5-6 and TRBJ1-5, with 8 bases fitting TRBD1. V dropped 3 bases and J dropped 2; count of bases not matched to a gene: 16. CDR3 length: 19 residues. Germline assignment: CDR1 SGHDT and CDR2 YYEEEE. In DNA, the CDR3 is TGTGCCAGCAGCTGGACTCCGGGACAGGCTCGAGTTGGCAATCAGCCCCAGCATTTT. Encoded protein: CASSWTPGQARVGNQPQHF. The whole variable domain, filled in from reference TRBV5-6 and TRBJ1-5, reads DAGVTQSPTHLIKTRGQQVTLRCSPKSGHDTVSWYQQALGQGPQFIFQYYEEEERQRGNFPDRFSGHQFPNYSSELNVNALLLGDSALYLCASSWTPGQARVGNQPQHFGDGTRLSIL.

The V call is TRBV27, the J call TRBJ1-5; 8 bases match TRBD1. CDR1 and CDR2 from the germline V gene are MNHEY and SMNVEV (reference sequence). This CDR3 has 15 amino acids. Unmatched junction bases numbered 10, after V lost 6 bases and J lost 6 bases. Here the CDR3 DNA reads TGTGCCAGCAGGGGTTCAGGGGGCTTAAGTCAGCCCCAGCATTTT. It yields the protein CASRGSGGLSQPQHF.

The chain has TRBV4-1 and TRBJ2-7; 9 bases fit TRBD1. This CDR3 is built from 18 residues. Losses at the gene ends were 3 bases for V and 7 bases for J; bases not matched to a gene: 19. In germline, CDR1 is MGHRA, CDR2 YSYEKL. CDR3 protein: CASSQFWPSGTGSGEQYF. The CDR3 nucleotides are TGCGCCAGCAGCCAGTTTTGGCCCTCTGGGACAGGGTCTGGGGAGCAGTACTTC.

The genes are TRBV7-2 and TRBJ2-1; D is ambiguous. Germline-derived CDR1 and CDR2 are SGHTA and FQGNSA. This CDR3 has 13 amino acids. V lost 5 bases and J 8 bases, leaving 13 bases between the germline ends. The CDR3 nucleotides are TGTGCCAGCAGCAGAAAGCCGTTCCATGAGCAGTTCTTC. It is translated as CASSRKPFHEQFF.

This rearrangement joins TRBV2 to TRBJ2-1; 13 nucleotides match TRBD2. V shed 8 bases, J shed 0 bases, and the junction held 10 bases outside the gene matches. In germline, CDR1 is SNHLY, CDR2 FYNNEI. The CDR3 has 18 residues. DNA of the CDR3: TGTGCCAGCCCTCCTCGTCGGACTAGCGGGGGCTCCTACAATGAGCAGTTCTTC. Protein: CASPPRRTSGGSYNEQFF.

CDR3 in DNA: TGTGCCAGCAGCTTACAGGGGGATGGCTACACCTTC. It codes for CASSLQGDGYTF. This sequence joins TRBV13 and TRBJ1-2, with TRBD1 matching 7 bases. CDR1 is PRHDT, CDR2 FYEKMQ, per germline (reference sequence). V shed 2 bases and J 6 bases; nucleotides not matched to a gene: 0. The length of the CDR3 is 12 residues.

The gene calls are TRBV30 and TRBJ1-2, with 9 bases lining up with TRBD1. Germline assignment: CDR1 GTSNPN and CDR2 SVGIG (reference sequence). V lost 3 bases and J lost 4; bases outside the gene matches: 6. The CDR3 runs 14 residues. The chain's CDR3 is CAWRGTGGAYGYTF. CDR3 bases: TGTGCCTGGAGAGGAACAGGGGGCGCCTATGGCTACACCTTC.

V gene TRBV4-2 combines with J gene TRBJ2-1; 11 positions match TRBD2. V shed 1 base and J 4 bases; nucleotides not matched to a gene: 12. The CDR3 sequence is 19 residues long. Germline V CDR1 and CDR2: LGHNA, YNFKEQ. CDR3 in DNA: TGTGCCAGCAGCCAAGCGAGAGGGACTAGCGGAGACCTATACAATGAGCAGTTCTTC. It is translated as CASSQARGTSGDLYNEQFF.

The rearrangement joins TRBV27 to TRBJ2-1, with D tentatively TRBD1 (6 bases). V lost 5 bases and J lost 0, with 11 bases in between. Germline V gene sequence: CDR1 MNHEY, CDR2 SMNVEV (reference sequence). The CDR3 sequence is 15 residues long. The CDR3 reads CASSEDRSSYNEQFF. The CDR3 DNA is TGTGCCAGCAGTGAAGACAGGAGCTCCTACAATGAGCAGTTCTTC.

This chain joins TRBV4-3 and TRBJ1-1; a weak D match, TRBD1 (5 bases). The CDR3 is 14 residues long. The V end lost 0 bases, the J end lost 4 bases, and 9 bases lay between the germline ends. Germline V lookup: CDR1 LGHNA, CDR2 YSLEER. CDR3 coding DNA: TGCGCCAGCAGCCAAGAAGGAGGGGTCACTGAAGCTTTCTTT. This gives the protein CASSQEGGVTEAFF.

This sequence joins TRBV5-6 and TRBJ2-5; tentatively, D is TRBD1 (5 bases). The CDR3 has 14 residues. Trimming took off 0 bases at V and 5 bases at J, with 11 bases between the two ends. Per germline, CDR1 SGHDT and CDR2 YYEEEE. The CDR3 spells CASSLEQVGETQYF. The CDR3 DNA sequence: TGTGCCAGCAGCTTGGAACAGGTTGGGGAGACCCAGTACTTC.

V usage is TRBV5-1 and J usage is TRBJ1-3, with D possibly matching TRBD1 (5 bases). This CDR3 spans 15 amino acids. V dropped 3 bases and J dropped 0 bases, with 10 bases sitting between them. Germline CDR1 and CDR2: SGHRS and YFSETQ. The CDR3 here is CASSSAGGSGNTIYF. CDR3 sequence (DNA): TGCGCCAGCAGCTCCGCCGGGGGCTCTGGAAACACCATATATTTT.

The V call is TRBV24-1, the J call TRBJ2-7; maybe TRBD1 (6 bases). CDR1 and CDR2 from the germline V gene are KGHDR and SFDVKD. Trimming removed 5 bases from V and 3 bases from J, with 16 bases in between. The CDR3 length is 15 residues. The DNA of the CDR3 is TGTGCCACCAGTGCGTTAATCCAGGGGATCTACGAGCAGTACTTC. Translated, it gives CATSALIQGIYEQYF.

The V gene is TRBV30, the J gene TRBJ2-3, with 8 bases identical to TRBD2. CDR1 and CDR2 (germline): GTSNPN, SVGIG (reference sequence). With V trimmed by 3 bases and J by 7 bases, 9 bases remained unmatched. This CDR3 spans 14 amino acids. The CDR3 coding sequence is TGTGCCTGGAGAGCACGGGGGGGCCCGTATACGCAGTATTTT. Translating it yields CAWRARGGPYTQYF.

In DNA form, the CDR3 reads TGTGCCAGCAGCCTCAGGGGGCGGAATGAGCAGTTCTTC. Its translation is CASSLRGRNEQFF. The rearrangement joins TRBV28 to TRBJ2-1; 8 positions agree with TRBD1. This CDR3 spans 13 amino acids. Unmatched junction bases numbered 5, after V lost 6 bases and J lost 7 bases. The germline CDR1 and CDR2 sequences are MDHEN and SYDVKM.